This T cell receptor beta chain was sequenced during a study of blood T cell repertoires in COVID-19. Original processing methods: Estimates of nucleated cell counts were drawn from the amplification of reference gene primers. TCRdb's copy holds only in-frame clones and misses some; the assay was immunoSEQ multiplex PCR. That table supplies the V and J calls and clone size; D and trimming were determined from the DNA. The data hold roughly 43,000 clones, with around 81% observed a single time. The trim removed 5 bases at V and 1 base at J, leaving 3 bases unmatched. The CDR3 extends over 15 amino acids. The germline gives CDR1 MNHEY, CDR2 SVGEGT.

The chain links TRBV6-2 or TRBV6-3 to TRBJ2-2; 8 bases match TRBD1. Material for sequencing was peripheral blood. This clonotype was sampled from a woman older than 75 with acute or convalescent COVID-19. CDR3 amino acids: CASSAGTGNTGELFF. The CDR3, as DNA: TGTGCCAGCAGTGCCGGGACAGGGAACACCGGGGAGCTGTTTTTT.